Listed below are T cell receptor beta chains from one sample, sequenced in a study of glioma-infiltrating T cells after dendritic cell vaccination. The protocol was immunoSEQ multiplex PCR, while the TCRdb copy is restricted to in-frame clones and leaves out a portion. The top ten hold roughly 3.2% of the sample, which has roughly 80,000 clones, approximately 90% seen once. The specimen comprised blood, sampled before dendritic cell vaccination. These receptors came from a human donor with glioblastoma. Both conserved end residues are part of each CDR3. Fields, in order: V gene, CDR3 length, clone size, D gene, J gene, CDR3 protein, CDR3 DNA. D genes are given only for firm matches. The listing skips clone size in some rows; elsewhere it reads once, few, many or a size class.

V: TRBV9; length: 14; size: .; D: TRBD1; J: TRBJ2-5; CDR3: CASSPGTGQETQYF; DNA: TGTGCCAGCAGCCCGGGGACAGGCCAAGAGACCCAGTACTTC
V: TRBV2; length: 14; size: few; D: .; J: TRBJ1-2; CDR3: CASRVARERGGYTF; DNA: TGTGCCAGCAGAGTTGCGAGGGAACGGGGTGGCTACACCTTC
V: TRBV10-1; length: 15; size: .; D: .; J: TRBJ2-7; CDR3: CASSESKAGRHEQYF; DNA: TGCGCCAGCAGTGAGTCGAAGGCAGGCCGCCACGAGCAGTACTTC
V: TRBV19; length: 14; size: .; D: TRBD1; J: TRBJ2-7; CDR3: CASSKGDSTYEQYF; DNA: TGTGCCAGTAGTAAGGGGGACAGTACGTACGAGCAGTACTTC
V: TRBV18; length: 16; size: .; D: .; J: TRBJ2-5; CDR3: CASSPWSGSGRETQYF; DNA: TGTGCCAGCTCACCCTGGAGCGGTAGTGGAAGGGAGACCCAGTACTTC
V: TRBV6-1; length: 14; size: few; D: TRBD2; J: TRBJ2-1; CDR3: CASSEAPAAGDEVF; DNA: TGTGCCAGCAGTGAAGCCCCCGCAGCGGGAGACGAAGTCTTC
V: TRBV27; length: 12; size: .; D: .; J: TRBJ1-6; CDR3: CASTSYNSPLHF; DNA: TGTGCCAGCACCAGCTATAATTCACCCCTCCACTTT
V: TRBV7-3; length: 15; size: .; D: TRBD2; J: TRBJ2-5; CDR3: CASSLTSGAQETQYF; DNA: TGTGCCAGCAGCTTAACTAGCGGGGCCCAAGAGACCCAGTACTTC
V: TRBV5-1; length: 14; size: .; D: .; J: TRBJ1-4; CDR3: CASSPRADDEKLFF; DNA: TGCGCCAGCAGCCCCAGGGCGGATGATGAAAAACTGTTTTTT
V: TRBV6-6; length: 13; size: .; D: TRBD1; J: TRBJ1-5; CDR3: CASRDRGGQPQHF; DNA: TGTGCCTCCCGGGACAGGGGAGGTCAGCCCCAGCATTTT
V: TRBV10-3; length: 15; size: .; D: .; J: TRBJ1-6; CDR3: CAISEGEHFTSPLHF; DNA: TGTGCCATCAGTGAAGGGGAACACTTTACTTCACCCCTCCACTTT
V: TRBV4-1; length: 13; size: .; D: .; J: TRBJ1-4; CDR3: CASSQTEGEKLFF; DNA: TGCGCCAGCAGCCAAACGGAGGGAGAAAAACTGTTTTTT
V: TRBV6-1; length: 15; size: .; D: TRBD2; J: TRBJ2-5; CDR3: CASSETSGSVETQYF; DNA: TGTGCCAGCAGCGAGACTAGCGGGAGTGTGGAGACCCAGTACTTC
V: TRBV6-5; length: 16; size: .; D: TRBD2; J: TRBJ2-1; CDR3: CASSSLGGGSYNEQFF; DNA: TGTGCCAGCAGTTCCCTTGGCGGGGGCTCCTACAATGAGCAGTTCTTC
V: TRBV19; length: 12; size: .; D: .; J: TRBJ1-2; CDR3: CASSTYRYGYTF; DNA: TGTGCCAGTAGTACCTACAGATATGGCTACACCTTC
V: TRBV19; length: 16; size: few; D: .; J: TRBJ1-6; CDR3: CASSVTPGDSNSPLHF; DNA: TGTGCCAGTAGTGTCACCCCGGGAGACAGTAATTCACCCCTCCACTTT
V: TRBV27; length: 15; size: .; D: TRBD1; J: TRBJ2-7; CDR3: CASKRDRGSSYEQYF; DNA: TGTGCCAGCAAGCGGGACAGGGGGAGCTCCTACGAGCAGTACTTC
V: TRBV28; length: 15; size: .; D: TRBD1; J: TRBJ2-5; CDR3: CASSLASGGGETQYF; DNA: TGTGCCAGCAGTTTAGCGTCAGGGGGCGGCGAGACCCAGTACTTC
V: TRBV4-2; length: 23; size: .; D: TRBD1; J: TRBJ1-2; CDR3: CASSQENQQGFDRDRGRPYGYTF; DNA: TGTGCCAGCAGCCAAGAAAACCAGCAGGGATTTGACCGGGACAGGGGGCGCCCCTATGGCTACACCTTC
V: TRBV4-1; length: 18; size: .; D: TRBD2; J: TRBJ2-1; CDR3: CASSHDWTGTSGRAMQFF; DNA: TGCGCCAGCAGCCATGACTGGACCGGGACTAGCGGGAGGGCCATGCAGTTCTTC
V: TRBV2; length: 16; size: .; D: TRBD1; J: TRBJ2-3; CDR3: CASSLPTGGWGGTQYF; DNA: TGTGCCAGCAGTTTACCCACAGGGGGCTGGGGTGGTACGCAGTATTTT
V: TRBV5-4; length: 18; size: .; D: TRBD2; J: TRBJ2-1; CDR3: CASSRPGTSGRAGNEQFF; DNA: TGTGCCAGCAGCCGTCCCGGGACTAGCGGGAGGGCCGGTAATGAGCAGTTCTTC
V: TRBV7-6; length: 17; size: .; D: .; J: TRBJ2-7; CDR3: CASSLKGGRGSDYEQYF; DNA: TGTGCCAGCAGCTTAAAAGGAGGCAGGGGTTCGGATTACGAGCAGTACTTC
V: TRBV7-9; length: 14; size: .; D: TRBD2; J: TRBJ2-5; CDR3: CASGTSVLQETQYF; DNA: TGTGCCAGCGGGACTAGCGTCCTCCAAGAGACCCAGTACTTC
V: TRBV7-2; length: 16; size: .; D: .; J: TRBJ2-7; CDR3: CASSLTAQRSSYEQYF; DNA: TGTGCCAGCAGCTTGACAGCCCAAAGGAGCTCCTACGAGCAGTACTTC
V: TRBV30; length: 13; size: few; D: .; J: TRBJ1-5; CDR3: CAWSEGANQPQHF; DNA: TGTGCCTGGAGTGAGGGAGCCAATCAGCCCCAGCATTTT
V: TRBV6-1; length: 14; size: .; D: TRBD2; J: TRBJ2-7; CDR3: CASSEGLADYEQYF; DNA: TGTGCCAGCAGCGAAGGACTAGCGGACTACGAGCAGTACTTC
V: TRBV20-1; length: 11; size: .; D: .; J: TRBJ2-7; CDR3: CSANTAYEQYF; DNA: TGCAGTGCTAATACAGCCTACGAGCAGTACTTC
V: TRBV5-1; length: 14; size: .; D: TRBD1; J: TRBJ2-5; CDR3: CASSGTGVQETQYF; DNA: TGCGCCAGCAGCGGAACAGGGGTCCAAGAGACCCAGTACTTC
V: TRBV30; length: 14; size: .; D: .; J: TRBJ2-5; CDR3: CAWRGERVQETQYF; DNA: TGTGCCTGGAGGGGGGAGCGGGTCCAAGAGACCCAGTACTTC
V: TRBV9; length: 15; size: .; D: TRBD1; J: TRBJ2-1; CDR3: CASSTRTGETGEQFF; DNA: TGTGCCAGCAGCACCCGGACAGGGGAGACGGGTGAGCAGTTCTTC
V: TRBV5-7; length: 18; size: .; D: .; J: TRBJ1-4; CDR3: CASSLYKKWGPTNEKLFF; DNA: TGTGCCAGCAGCTTGTATAAGAAATGGGGGCCCACTAATGAAAAACTGTTTTTT
V: TRBV6-5; length: 14; size: .; D: TRBD1; J: TRBJ1-5; CDR3: CASSSRDRDQPQHF; DNA: TGTGCCAGCAGTTCCCGGGACAGAGATCAGCCCCAGCATTTT
V: TRBV2; length: 14; size: .; D: .; J: TRBJ1-5; CDR3: CASSAEGSNQPQHF; DNA: TGTGCCAGCAGTGCAGAGGGTTCCAATCAGCCCCAGCATTTT
V: TRBV7-9; length: 16; size: .; D: .; J: TRBJ1-4; CDR3: CASSSSTGQVNEKLFF; DNA: TGTGCCAGCAGCTCGTCCACGGGACAAGTTAATGAAAAACTGTTTTTT
V: TRBV10-2; length: 15; size: .; D: .; J: TRBJ1-5; CDR3: CASSESGGPNQPQHF; DNA: TGCGCCAGCAGTGAGTCCGGGGGTCCCAATCAGCCCCAGCATTTT
V: TRBV10-2; length: 13; size: .; D: TRBD2; J: TRBJ2-3; CDR3: CASTGGSTDTQYF; DNA: TGCGCCAGCACGGGGGGTAGCACAGATACGCAGTATTTT
V: TRBV2; length: 19; size: .; D: TRBD2; J: TRBJ2-5; CDR3: CASSGPPGLAGVVSETQYF; DNA: TGTGCCAGCAGTGGGCCCCCGGGACTAGCGGGAGTTGTATCGGAGACCCAGTACTTC
V: TRBV25-1; length: 14; size: .; D: .; J: TRBJ1-5; CDR3: CASRPFGYNQPQHF; DNA: TGTGCCAGCAGGCCCTTCGGGTACAATCAGCCCCAGCATTTT
V: TRBV29-1; length: 15; size: .; D: TRBD1; J: TRBJ2-1; CDR3: CSVEDQGVKLYEQFF; DNA: TGCAGCGTTGAAGATCAGGGGGTGAAGTTGTATGAGCAGTTCTTC
V: TRBV12-5; length: 13; size: .; D: TRBD1; J: TRBJ1-1; CDR3: CASGDGQGTEAFF; DNA: TGTGCTAGTGGGGATGGACAGGGCACTGAAGCTTTCTTT
V: TRBV6-6; length: 15; size: once; D: TRBD2; J: TRBJ2-3; CDR3: CASRLAGGPGDTQYF; DNA: TGTGCCAGCAGACTAGCGGGAGGGCCCGGAGATACGCAGTATTTT
V: TRBV7-6; length: 14; size: .; D: TRBD2; J: TRBJ2-1; CDR3: CASSLGGSSNEQFF; DNA: TGTGCCAGCAGCTTAGGCGGGAGCTCCAATGAGCAGTTCTTC
V: TRBV4-1; length: 16; size: .; D: .; J: TRBJ1-4; CDR3: CASSPNLPLGNEKLFF; DNA: TGCGCCAGCAGCCCCAACCTTCCTCTCGGGAATGAAAAACTGTTTTTT
V: TRBV18; length: 15; size: .; D: .; J: TRBJ2-7; CDR3: CASSPYSRGPHEQYF; DNA: TGTGCCAGCTCACCCTACAGTAGAGGGCCCCACGAGCAGTACTTC
V: TRBV29-1; length: 15; size: once; D: TRBD1; J: TRBJ2-6; CDR3: CSVVARDRESNVLTF; DNA: TGCAGCGTTGTGGCCCGGGACAGGGAGTCCAACGTCCTGACTTTC
V: TRBV30; length: 13; size: .; D: TRBD1; J: TRBJ2-7; CDR3: CAWSVDRGYEQYF; DNA: TGTGCCTGGAGTGTCGACAGGGGTTACGAGCAGTACTTC
V: TRBV29-1; length: 13; size: .; D: TRBD1; J: TRBJ1-2; CDR3: CSAATGGKFGYTF; DNA: TGCAGCGCCGCGACAGGGGGCAAGTTCGGCTACACCTTC
V: TRBV19; length: 14; size: .; D: TRBD1; J: TRBJ2-7; CDR3: CASSLGQGPYEQYF; DNA: TGTGCCAGTAGCCTCGGACAGGGGCCCTACGAGCAGTACTTC
V: TRBV9; length: 16; size: .; D: TRBD2; J: TRBJ2-1; CDR3: CASSAPSSGTYNEQFF; DNA: TGTGCCAGCAGCGCCCCTTCTAGCGGGACCTACAATGAGCAGTTCTTC
V: TRBV10-2; length: 15; size: .; D: .; J: TRBJ1-1; CDR3: CASMGLSSPNTEAFF; DNA: TGCGCCAGCATGGGGCTGTCATCTCCGAACACTGAAGCTTTCTTT